This T cell receptor beta chain is drawn from a study of CD8 T cells in Susac syndrome. V dropped 7 bases and J dropped 2 bases, with 12 bases sitting between them. This CDR3 contains 14 residues. Per germline, CDR1 SEHNR and CDR2 FQNEAQ (reference sequence). With random hexamers, reverse transcription was performed on about 0.45 to 1 ug of RNA. MiXCR was run by TCRdb on the immunoSEQ multiplex PCR reads, yielding one entry per CDR3 protein. The data hold tens of thousands of distinct CDR3 sequences, with roughly 94% observed a single time. The receptor was isolated from a human donor with Susac syndrome. The sample consisted of CD8+ T cells from PBMCs. The rearrangement joins TRBV7-9 to TRBJ2-1, with D unclear. CDR3 protein: CASNGKGPYNEQFF. The CDR3 nucleotides are TGTGCCAGCAACGGCAAAGGGCCCTACAATGAGCAGTTCTTC.